This record covers a single T cell receptor beta chain. This entry belongs to a study of shared clonotypes between healthy human individuals. Study information: In total, the donors were two women and a few men aged 18 to 49.

The CDR3 extends over 15 amino acids. V was cut by 8 bases and J by 2 bases, with 13 bases left in between. CDR1 and CDR2 (germline): MDHEN, SYDVKM. Investigators spread the genomic DNA of each subset evenly over several immunoSEQ plates. Replicate PCRs for sorted subsets used approximately 220 ng DNA; this equaled about 30,000 T cell genomes. Assay: immunoSEQ multiplex PCR; the TCRdb copy retains only in-frame clones and omits some. The sample carries under 850,000 clones, 72% recorded once. The sample was memory CD4+ T cells sorted from blood. This sample's subset: CD45RA-negative fraction. This clonotype was sampled from a woman aged 25 to 39 in good health. This chain connects TRBV28 to TRBJ2-6; D might be TRBD1 or TRBD2, each matching 6 bases. The CDR3 nucleotides are TGTGCCAGCGGACTACAGGGCCCTGGGGCCAACGTCCTGACTTTC. Translating it yields CASGLQGPGANVLTF. The entire variable domain, with the rest obtained from reference TRBV28 and TRBJ2-6, is as follows: DVKVTQSSRYLVKRTGEKVFLECVQDMDHENMFWYRQDPGLGLRLIYFSYDVKMKEKGDIPEGYSVSREKKERFSLILESASTNQTSMYLCASGLQGPGANVLTFGAGSRLTVL.